These 9 T cell receptor beta chains were all obtained from the same sample, sequenced in a study of beta chain features in type 1 diabetes. The study, taken as a whole, reports: Type 1 diabetes patients showed a moderate but significant shortening of TCRB CDR3s in all four CD4+ subsets.

The antigens for these receptors are not known. All of the isolated RNA was reverse transcribed, so expressed TCRB transcripts were sequenced. The repertoire was sequenced with immunoSEQ multiplex PCR; TCRdb's copy has only in-frame clones and lacks some. The sample carries under 300,000 clones, less than 30% recorded once. Sequencing was performed on naive CD4+ T cells from blood. Source of these receptors: a woman aged 30 to 39 with type 1 diabetes.

The J gene is TRBJ1-2, the V gene TRBV19; the match to TRBD1 covers 10 bases. The germline V gene has CDR1 LNHDA and CDR2 SQIVND (reference sequence). The CDR3 spans 12 residues. V gave up 5 bases and J gave up 8 bases; unmatched junction bases: 2. CDR3 DNA sequence: TGTGCCAGTAGTCGGACAGGGGGGGGCTACACCTTC. Amino acids: CASSRTGGGYTF.

This clone was observed a handful of times. V gene TRBV28 combines with J gene TRBJ1-1; possibly TRBD1 for D (6 bases). CDR3 length: 14 residues. Trimming cost V 6 bases and J 0 bases, with 11 bases left between them. The germline V gene encodes CDR1 MDHEN and CDR2 SYDVKM. The CDR3 loop reads CASRLDRLNTEAFF. In DNA, the CDR3 is TGTGCCAGCAGACTTGACAGGCTGAACACTGAAGCTTTCTTT. The entire variable domain, with the rest obtained from reference TRBV28 and TRBJ1-1, is as follows: DVKVTQSSRYLVKRTGEKVFLECVQDMDHENMFWYRQDPGLGLRLIYFSYDVKMKEKGDIPEGYSVSREKKERFSLILESASTNQTSMYLCASRLDRLNTEAFFGQGTRLTVV.

This clone turned up a few times. The chain uses TRBV29-1 and TRBJ2-5; 8 positions match TRBD2. The CDR3 extends over 16 amino acids. The ends lost 6 bases at V and 5 bases at J; junction bases unmatched: 17. Germline V CDR1 and CDR2: SQVTM, ANQGSEA. In nucleotides, the CDR3 is TGCAGCGTGGCCGGCACTAGCGGAGTTCAAAGGGAGACCCAGTACTTC. It specifies CSVAGTSGVQRETQYF. The full variable domain, rest sourced from reference TRBV29-1 and TRBJ2-5, is SAVISQKPSRDICQRGTSLTIQCQVDSQVTMMFWYRQQPGQSLTLIATANQGSEATYESGFVIDKFPISRPNLTFSTLTVSNMSPEDSSIYLCSVAGTSGVQRETQYFGPGTRLLVL.

V is TRBV7-9 and J is TRBJ1-2; D gene ambiguous. CDR3 length equals 13 residues. Germline values: CDR1 SEHNR, CDR2 FQNEAQ (reference sequence). Trimming cost V 5 bases and J 6 bases, with 13 bases left between them. The chain's CDR3 is CASSPRQSNGYTF. For the CDR3, the DNA is TGTGCCAGCAGCCCACGACAATCCAATGGCTACACCTTC.

J is TRBJ2-5 and V is TRBV5-1; tentative D call: TRBD2 (6 bases). V gave up 6 bases and J gave up 6 bases, with 24 bases separating them. CDR1 is SGHRS and CDR2 is YFSETQ in the germline V gene. The CDR3 is 16 residues long. The CDR3 loop is CASTKEGSGSRKTQYF. As DNA, the CDR3 is TGCGCCAGCACCAAAGAGGGCAGCGGGTCAAGGAAGACCCAGTACTTC.

J is TRBJ2-2 and V is TRBV29-1; 8 nucleotides line up with TRBD1. Looked up from germline, CDR1 is SQVTM and CDR2 is ANQGSEA. This CDR3 spans 13 amino acids. The junction had 6 bases not matched to a gene; V was cut back by 7 bases and J by 5 bases. CDR3 sequence: CSAGQGWTGELFF. The CDR3 bases are TGCAGCGCAGGACAGGGATGGACCGGGGAGCTGTTTTTT.

This clone was seen only a few times. CDR3 DNA sequence: TGTGCCAGCAGTTATGGGGCGAGCTCCTACAATGAGCAGTTCTTC. Its protein product is CASSYGASSYNEQFF. The chain joins TRBV6-5 to TRBJ2-1; maybe TRBD1 (5 bases). Germline CDR1 is MNHEY and CDR2 is SVGAGI. The CDR3 is 15 residues long. The V end lost 3 bases, the J end lost 0 bases, and 9 bases lay between the germline ends.

This chain uses TRBV7-9 with TRBJ2-3, with TRBD1 matching over 9 bases. The V and J ends lost 3 bases and 6 bases, in that order; junction bases with no gene match: 7. CDR3 length: 15 residues. From germline, CDR1 is SEHNR and CDR2 FQNEAQ (reference sequence). The CDR3 here is CASSFGQGSFDTQYF. In DNA, the CDR3 is TGTGCCAGCAGCTTCGGACAGGGGAGCTTCGATACGCAGTATTTT.

V and J are TRBV4-1 and TRBJ2-2, with a weak D call TRBD2 (6 bases). From germline, CDR1 is MGHRA and CDR2 YSYEKL. The V end was cut by 2 bases, the J end by 5 bases, with 12 bases between. This CDR3 spans 15 amino acids. CDR3 sequence: CASSQTPGTTGELFF. The CDR3 DNA is TGCGCCAGCAGCCAAACACCCGGGACTACCGGGGAGCTGTTTTTT.